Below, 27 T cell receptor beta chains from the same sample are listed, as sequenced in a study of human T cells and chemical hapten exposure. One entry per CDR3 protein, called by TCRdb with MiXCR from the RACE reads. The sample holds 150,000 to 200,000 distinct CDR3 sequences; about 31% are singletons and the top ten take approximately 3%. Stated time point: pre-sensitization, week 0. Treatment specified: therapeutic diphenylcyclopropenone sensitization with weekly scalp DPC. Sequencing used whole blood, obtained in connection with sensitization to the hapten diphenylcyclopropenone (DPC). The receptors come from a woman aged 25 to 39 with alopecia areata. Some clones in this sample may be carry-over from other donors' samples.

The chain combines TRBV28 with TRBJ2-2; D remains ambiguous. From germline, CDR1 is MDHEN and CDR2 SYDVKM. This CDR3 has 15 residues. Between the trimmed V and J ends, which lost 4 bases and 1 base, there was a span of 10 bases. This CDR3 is CASSSPNRNTGELFF. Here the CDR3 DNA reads TGTGCCAGCAGTTCCCCGAACAGGAACACCGGGGAGCTGTTTTTT. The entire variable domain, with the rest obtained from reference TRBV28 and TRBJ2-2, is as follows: DVKVTQSSRYLVKRTGEKVFLECVQDMDHENMFWYRQDPGLGLRLIYFSYDVKMKEKGDIPEGYSVSREKKERFSLILESASTNQTSMYLCASSSPNRNTGELFFGEGSRLTVL.

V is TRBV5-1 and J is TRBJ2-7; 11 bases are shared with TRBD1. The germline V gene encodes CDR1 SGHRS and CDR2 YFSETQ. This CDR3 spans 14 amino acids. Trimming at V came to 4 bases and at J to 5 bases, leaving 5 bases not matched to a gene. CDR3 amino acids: CASSPRTGGDEQYF. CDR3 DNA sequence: TGCGCCAGCAGCCCCAGGACAGGGGGCGACGAGCAGTACTTC. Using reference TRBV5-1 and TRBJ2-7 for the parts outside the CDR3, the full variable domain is KAGVTQTPRYLIKTRGQQVTLSCSPISGHRSVSWYQQTPGQGLQFLFEYFSETQRNKGNFPGRFSGRQFSNSRSEMNVSTLELGDSALYLCASSPRTGGDEQYFGPGTRLTVT.

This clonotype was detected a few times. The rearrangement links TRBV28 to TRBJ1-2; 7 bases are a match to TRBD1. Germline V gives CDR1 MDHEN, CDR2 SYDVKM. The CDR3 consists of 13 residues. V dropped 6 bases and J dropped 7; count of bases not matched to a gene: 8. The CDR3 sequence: CASRRQGGGGYTF. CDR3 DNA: TGTGCCAGCAGGCGACAGGGAGGGGGTGGCTACACCTTC.

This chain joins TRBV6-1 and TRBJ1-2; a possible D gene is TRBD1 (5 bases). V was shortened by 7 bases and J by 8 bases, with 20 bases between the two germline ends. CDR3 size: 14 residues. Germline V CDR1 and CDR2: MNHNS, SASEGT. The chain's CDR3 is CASITGAPVLGYTF. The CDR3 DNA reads TGTGCCAGCATAACCGGGGCACCGGTTTTGGGCTACACCTTC.

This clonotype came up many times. The CDR3 protein is CASSPGQSYEQYF. The CDR3 DNA sequence: TGTGCCAGCAGCCCGGGACAGAGCTACGAGCAGTACTTC. The chain couples TRBV28 to TRBJ2-7; 7 bases line up with TRBD1. The V segment lost 6 bases and the J segment 3 bases; nucleotides outside the gene matches: 5. Germline values: CDR1 MDHEN, CDR2 SYDVKM. CDR3 size: 13 residues. Looking up the rest from reference TRBV28 and TRBJ2-7 gives the full variable domain: DVKVTQSSRYLVKRTGEKVFLECVQDMDHENMFWYRQDPGLGLRLIYFSYDVKMKEKGDIPEGYSVSREKKERFSLILESASTNQTSMYLCASSPGQSYEQYFGPGTRLTVT.

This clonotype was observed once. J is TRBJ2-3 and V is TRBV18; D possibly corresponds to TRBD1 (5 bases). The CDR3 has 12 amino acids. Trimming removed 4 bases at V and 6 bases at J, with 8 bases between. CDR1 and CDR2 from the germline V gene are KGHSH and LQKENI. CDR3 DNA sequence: TGTGCCAGCTCACAAGGGGTCGATACGCAGTATTTT. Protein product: CASSQGVDTQYF.

CDR3 in DNA: TGCGCCAGCAGCCATGGGGACAGTTCTGGGGCCAACGTCCTGACTTTC. Translation gives CASSHGDSSGANVLTF. This sequence joins TRBV4-1 and TRBJ2-6; 7 bases match TRBD1. Germline CDR1 is MGHRA and CDR2 is YSYEKL. The CDR3 has 16 amino acids. J gave up 1 base and V 3 bases, and 3 bases lay outside the gene matches.

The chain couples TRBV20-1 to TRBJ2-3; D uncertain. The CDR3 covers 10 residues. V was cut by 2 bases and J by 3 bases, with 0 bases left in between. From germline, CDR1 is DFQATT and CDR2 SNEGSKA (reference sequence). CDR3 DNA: TGCAGTGCTAGAACAGATACGCAGTATTTT. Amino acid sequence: CSARTDTQYF.

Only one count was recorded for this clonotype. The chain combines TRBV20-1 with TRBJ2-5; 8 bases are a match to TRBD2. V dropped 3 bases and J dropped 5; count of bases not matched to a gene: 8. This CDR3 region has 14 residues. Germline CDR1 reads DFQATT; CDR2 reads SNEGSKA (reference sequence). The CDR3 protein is CSASLGGAGETQYF. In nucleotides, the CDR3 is TGCAGTGCTAGTCTCGGGGGGGCCGGGGAGACCCAGTACTTC.

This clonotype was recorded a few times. CDR3: CASAVPDTQYF. In nucleotides, the CDR3 is TGTGCCAGTGCTGTTCCGGATACGCAGTATTTT. This sequence joins TRBV28 and TRBJ2-3; D is unresolved. The CDR3 runs to 11 residues. Trimming removed 9 bases from V and 6 bases from J, with 10 bases in between. CDR1 MDHEN and CDR2 SYDVKM come from the germline V gene.

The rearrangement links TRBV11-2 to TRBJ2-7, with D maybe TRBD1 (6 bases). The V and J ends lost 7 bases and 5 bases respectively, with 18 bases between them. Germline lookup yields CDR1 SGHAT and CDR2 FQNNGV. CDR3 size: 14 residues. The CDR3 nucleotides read TGTGCCAGCAACCCGGGCTACAGGGTCGACGAGCAGTACTTC. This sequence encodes CASNPGYRVDEQYF.

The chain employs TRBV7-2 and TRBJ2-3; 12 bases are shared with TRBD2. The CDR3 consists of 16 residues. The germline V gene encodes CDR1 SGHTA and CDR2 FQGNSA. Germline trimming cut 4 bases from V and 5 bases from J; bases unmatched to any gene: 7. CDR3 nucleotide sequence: TGTGCCAGCAGCTCGGGACTAGCGGGTGCGAGAGATACGCAGTATTTT. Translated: CASSSGLAGARDTQYF.

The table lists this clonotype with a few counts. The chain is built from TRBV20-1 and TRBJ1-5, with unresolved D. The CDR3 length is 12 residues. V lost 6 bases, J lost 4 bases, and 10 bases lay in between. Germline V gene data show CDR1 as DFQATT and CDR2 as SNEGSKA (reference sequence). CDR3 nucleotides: TGCAGTGCCAGGCCGGGGAATCAGCCCCAGCATTTT. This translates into CSARPGNQPQHF.

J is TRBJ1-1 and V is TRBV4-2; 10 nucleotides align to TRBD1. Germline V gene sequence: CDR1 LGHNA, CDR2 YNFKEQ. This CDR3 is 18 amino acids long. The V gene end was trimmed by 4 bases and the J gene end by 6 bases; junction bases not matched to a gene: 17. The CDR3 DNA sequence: TGTGCCAGCAGCCCAAAATCCGGGACAGGGGAGGAATTTGCTGAAGCTTTCTTT. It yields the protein CASSPKSGTGEEFAEAFF.

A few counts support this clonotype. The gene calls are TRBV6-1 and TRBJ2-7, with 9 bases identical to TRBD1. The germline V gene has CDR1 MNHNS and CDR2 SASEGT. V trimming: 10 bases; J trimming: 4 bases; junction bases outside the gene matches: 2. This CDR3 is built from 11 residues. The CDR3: CATTGGYEQYF. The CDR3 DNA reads TGTGCCACGACAGGGGGATACGAGCAGTACTTC.

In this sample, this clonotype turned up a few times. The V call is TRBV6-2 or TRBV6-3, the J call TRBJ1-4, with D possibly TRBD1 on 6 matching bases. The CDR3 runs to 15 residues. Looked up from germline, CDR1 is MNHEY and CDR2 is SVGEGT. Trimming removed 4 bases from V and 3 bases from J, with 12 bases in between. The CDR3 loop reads CASSFFRGANEKLFF. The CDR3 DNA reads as TGTGCCAGCAGTTTCTTCAGGGGAGCTAATGAAAAACTGTTTTTT.

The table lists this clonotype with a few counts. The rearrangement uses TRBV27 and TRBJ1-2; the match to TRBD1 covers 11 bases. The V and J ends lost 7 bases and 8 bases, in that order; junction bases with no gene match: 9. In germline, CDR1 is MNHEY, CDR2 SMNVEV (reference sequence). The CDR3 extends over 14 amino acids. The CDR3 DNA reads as TGTGCCAGCACCCGGGGACAGGGGGTGGGCGGCTACACCTTC. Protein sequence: CASTRGQGVGGYTF.

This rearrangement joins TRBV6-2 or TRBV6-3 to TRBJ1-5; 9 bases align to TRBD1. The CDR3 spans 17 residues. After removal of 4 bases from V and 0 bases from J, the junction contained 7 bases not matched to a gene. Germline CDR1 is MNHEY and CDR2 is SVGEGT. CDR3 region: CASSFSGQGYSNQPQHF. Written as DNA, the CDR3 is TGTGCCAGCAGTTTCTCTGGACAGGGGTATAGCAATCAGCCCCAGCATTTT.

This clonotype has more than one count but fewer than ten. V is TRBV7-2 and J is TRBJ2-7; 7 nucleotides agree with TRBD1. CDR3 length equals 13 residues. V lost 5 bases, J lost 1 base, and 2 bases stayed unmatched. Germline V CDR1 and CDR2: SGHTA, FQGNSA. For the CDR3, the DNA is TGTGCCAGCAGCAAACAGGGGTCCTACGAGCAGTACTTC. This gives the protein CASSKQGSYEQYF.

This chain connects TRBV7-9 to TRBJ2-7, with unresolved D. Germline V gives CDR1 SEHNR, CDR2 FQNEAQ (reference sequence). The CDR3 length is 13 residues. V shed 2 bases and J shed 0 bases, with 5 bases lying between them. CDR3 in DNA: TGTGCCAGCAGCTTAACTGCCTCCTACGAGCAGTACTTC. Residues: CASSLTASYEQYF.

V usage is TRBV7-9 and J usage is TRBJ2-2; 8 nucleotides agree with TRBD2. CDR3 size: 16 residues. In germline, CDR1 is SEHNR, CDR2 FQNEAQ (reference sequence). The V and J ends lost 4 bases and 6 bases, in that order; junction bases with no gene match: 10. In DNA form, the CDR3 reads TGTGCCAGCAGCTCCCTGCCGGGACTAGGTTCCGGGGAGCTGTTTTTT. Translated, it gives CASSSLPGLGSGELFF.

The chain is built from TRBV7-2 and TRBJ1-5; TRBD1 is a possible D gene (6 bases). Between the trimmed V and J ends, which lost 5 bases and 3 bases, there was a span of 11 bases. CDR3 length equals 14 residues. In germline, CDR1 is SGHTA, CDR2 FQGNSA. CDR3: CASSIRDNNQPQHF. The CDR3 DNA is TGTGCCAGCAGCATCCGGGACAACAATCAGCCCCAGCATTTT. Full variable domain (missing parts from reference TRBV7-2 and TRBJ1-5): GAGVSQSPSNKVTEKGKDVELRCDPISGHTALYWYRQSLGQGLEFLIYFQGNSAPDKSGLPSDRFSAERTGGSVSTLTIQRTQQEDSAVYLCASSIRDNNQPQHFGDGTRLSIL.

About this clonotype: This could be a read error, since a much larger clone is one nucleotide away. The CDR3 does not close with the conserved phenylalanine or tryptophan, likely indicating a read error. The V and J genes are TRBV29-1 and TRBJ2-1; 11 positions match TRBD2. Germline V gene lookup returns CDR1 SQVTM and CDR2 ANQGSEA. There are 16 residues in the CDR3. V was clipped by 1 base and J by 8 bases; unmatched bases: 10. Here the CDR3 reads CSVEAQLAGGTHEQFS. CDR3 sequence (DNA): TGCAGCGTTGAAGCGCAGTTAGCGGGAGGGACCCATGAGCAGTTCTCC.

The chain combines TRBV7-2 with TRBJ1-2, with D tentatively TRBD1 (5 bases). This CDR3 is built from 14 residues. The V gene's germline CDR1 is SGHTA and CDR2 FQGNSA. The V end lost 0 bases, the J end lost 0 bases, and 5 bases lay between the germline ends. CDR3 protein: CASSLAGANYGYTF. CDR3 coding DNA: TGTGCCAGCAGCTTAGCGGGGGCTAACTATGGCTACACCTTC.

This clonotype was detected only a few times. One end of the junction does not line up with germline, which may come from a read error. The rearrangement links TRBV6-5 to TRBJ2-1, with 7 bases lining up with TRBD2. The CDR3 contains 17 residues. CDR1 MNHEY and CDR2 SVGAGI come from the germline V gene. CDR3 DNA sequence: TGTGCCAGCAGTCCCCGACAACTAGCGCTACCGTACAATGGGCAGTTCTTC. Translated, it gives CASSPRQLALPYNGQFF.

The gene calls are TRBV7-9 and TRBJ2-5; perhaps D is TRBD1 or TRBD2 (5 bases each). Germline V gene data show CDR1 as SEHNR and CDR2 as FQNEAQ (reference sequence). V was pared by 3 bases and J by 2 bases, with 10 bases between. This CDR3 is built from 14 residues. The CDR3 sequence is CASSFGAAQETQYF. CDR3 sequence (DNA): TGTGCCAGCAGCTTCGGGGCAGCGCAAGAGACCCAGTACTTC.

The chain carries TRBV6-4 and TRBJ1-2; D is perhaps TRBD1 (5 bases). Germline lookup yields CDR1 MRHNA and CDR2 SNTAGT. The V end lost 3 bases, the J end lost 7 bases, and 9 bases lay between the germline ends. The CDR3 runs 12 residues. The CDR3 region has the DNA TGTGCCAGCAGTGAGGGGCTTCTTGGCTACACCTTC. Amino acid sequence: CASSEGLLGYTF.